What follows is one T cell receptor beta chain and its context. The antigen remains undetermined. The data stem from a study of T-cell reconstitution after alpha-beta-depleted transplantation in children. Study-level findings and limits: The study reportedly traced alpha-beta T cells about two months after transplant to several hundred expanded graft clones. T-cell numbers and diversity, one year after transplant, stemmed largely from T cells that were newly produced.

The CDR3 extends over 15 amino acids. The V and J ends lost 5 bases and 3 bases respectively, with 16 bases between them. As it was prepared, the TCRbeta library received unique molecular identifiers. TCRdb passed the PCR reads through MiXCR, listing each CDR3 protein once. The sample lists about 980,000 distinct CDR3 sequences, about 29% occurring once. The receptor comes from a boy under two years old who had a stem cell transplant for SCID, so the T cells may come from the graft donor. The J gene is TRBJ1-2, the V gene TRBV12-3 or TRBV12-4; D is perhaps TRBD1 (5 bases). Material: PBMCs, mostly from graft donor cells, obtained 360 days after TCRalphabeta/CD19-depleted stem cell transplant. In DNA form, the CDR3 reads TGTGCCAGCAGTCCAATCCCCGGACAACACTATGGCTACACCTTC. It specifies CASSPIPGQHYGYTF.